These T cell receptor beta chains were read from a single sample in a study of blood T cell dynamics during melanoma immunotherapy. Libraries were prepared by immunoSEQ multiplex PCR; TCRdb keeps only in-frame clonotypes and omits some of them. The data hold about 10,000 clones, with approximately 89% observed a single time. Source: blood, taken from a patient treated with checkpoint blockade. These receptors were collected from a human donor with melanoma. Both conserved end residues are trimmed from each CDR3. D genes are given only for firm matches. A clone size is listed for some rows: how often the clone was seen (once, few, many), or a class if it is expanded.

clone_size,v_call,d_call,cdr3_aa
.,TRBV7-3,TRBD1,ASSPNQGGTEAF
.,TRBV4-3,TRBD1,ASSHSRGYADTQY
.,TRBV7-2,.,ASSLWGPGEQY
.,TRBV5-8,.,ASTFTGLGETQY
.,TRBV2,.,ASSEYRAYEQY
.,TRBV28,TRBD1,ASSSTTGGRRYGYT
few,TRBV7-9,.,ASSPKRRKNTEAF
.,TRBV7-9,.,ASSLGTANTEAF
once,TRBV5-1,TRBD1,ASSFDRANNEKLF
few,TRBV6-5,TRBD2,ASSLGGVGYEQY
.,TRBV7-8,.,ASSLGRMNTEAF
.,TRBV7-8,TRBD1,ASSLAGGGQPQH
few,TRBV7-8,.,ASSPLGPPLH
.,TRBV6-1,.,ASSSPTDTQY
.,TRBV27,TRBD2,ASNSLAGGGTDTQY
.,TRBV10-3,.,AISDEKTNTGELF
.,TRBV19,.,ASSIAGLAKNIQY
.,TRBV2,.,ASSVGQGVVSGANVLT
.,TRBV5-4,TRBD1,ASSLDRGGSPLH
.,TRBV28,.,ASSLGSEQF
.,TRBV11-2,.,ASSYTGGEDSPLH
.,TRBV2,.,ASGRESSGANVLT
.,TRBV7-8,.,ASNIREGASEAF
.,TRBV7-8,TRBD2,ASSLGSPGTSVQF
.,TRBV25-1,TRBD2,ATRNLAAYNEQF
few,TRBV27,.,ASSIKGGLTEAF
.,TRBV29-1,.,SVVTGSSTDTQY
.,TRBV6-5,.,ASSYSLGLGEQY
once,TRBV5-1,.,ASMEGWTNTEAF
.,TRBV7-9,TRBD1,ASSRTGKDYEQY
.,TRBV7-6,.,ASSLRGLSGVNEKLF
few,TRBV27,.,ASSLTANTGELF
.,TRBV9,TRBD2,ASSVSSSGSRTVGNEQF
.,TRBV30,.,AWSRGEFYGYT
.,TRBV7-9,TRBD2,ASSPRGSGSSYNEQF
.,TRBV29-1,.,SVEEWQGWYNEQF
once,TRBV28,.,ASSPQGEGQPQH
.,TRBV4-2,TRBD1,ASRDRGEWLGGGNTIY
.,TRBV6-1,.,ASLDLSYEQY
.,TRBV14,.,ASSPWTSGAIGNTIY
.,TRBV5-6,.,ASSSMPDSNEKLF
.,TRBV19,.,ASSTSSYNSPLH
.,TRBV19,.,ASSPIPGTHLSSYNEQF
.,TRBV6-6,.,ASSYLGKLF
.,TRBV27,.,ASSLQGSNEKLF
.,TRBV7-2,TRBD1,ASSSIPGGNTGELF
.,TRBV11-2,.,ASSFKGGGEQF
.,TRBV18,TRBD1,ASSPIWSGGDQETQY